This TCR beta chain came from a study of tissue T cells after allogeneic stem cell transplantation. Adult allogeneic hematopoietic cell transplant recipients with steroid-refractory graft-versus-host disease were prospectively enrolled for research autopsy. Autopsy tissues included GI tract, liver, skin and lymphoid organs. Data came from immunoSEQ multiplex PCR; TCRdb stores just in-frame clones and leaves some out. The table includes 4,000 to 6,000 clones, roughly two thirds detected once. The CDR3 covers 15 residues. Trimming stripped 2 bases from V and 5 bases from J, with 12 bases between. Per the germline V gene, CDR1 is SGHTA and CDR2 is FQGTGA. This clone was counted a single time. The antigen remains unidentified. Findings of the study overall: Across patients, clones rarely overlapped, yet motif clusters were shared tissue-specifically. Anatomically similar tissues had similar TCR repertoires within each patient.

This chain links TRBV7-3 with TRBJ2-2; no firm D call. The sequence came from a female patient aged 18 to 55 with steroid-refractory graft-versus-host disease after an allogeneic stem cell transplant. Some of these T cells may belong to the graft donor. The sequencing here drew on duodenal tissue, taken at autopsy. CDR3 in DNA: TGTGCCAGCAGCTTATTCGAGCGTGGAACCGGGGAGCTGTTTTTT. Its protein is CASSLFERGTGELFF.